This T cell receptor beta chain was identified during a study of shared clonotypes between healthy human individuals. The J segment lost 1 base and the V segment lost 3 bases, leaving 2 bases of the junction unmatched. Germline-derived CDR1 and CDR2 are SGDLS and YYNGEE. The length of the CDR3 is 16 residues. The naive CD8 subset, CD45RO-negative cells positively selected for CCR7, excluded terminally differentiated effector memory CD45RA+ cells. This clone has only one observation. Sequencing used immunoSEQ multiplex PCR; TCRdb keeps in-frame clones, though not all of them. The sample shows around 1,900,000 clones, 93% of them seen only once.

The sequenced material came from naive CD8+ T cells from PBMCs. The chain has TRBV9 and TRBJ2-6, with 9 bases lining up with TRBD1. This TCR was sampled from a man aged 18 to 30 in good health. Some clones in this sample may be carry-over from other donors' samples. The DNA for the CDR3 is TGTGCCAGCAGCGCCGACAGGGGGTCTGGGGCCAACGTCCTGACTTTC. This sequence encodes CASSADRGSGANVLTF.